The following is a TCR beta chain sequence with its context. Its antigen is not identified. The sample contains more than one DNA sequence encoding this CDR3. This record comes from a study of shared clonotypes between healthy human individuals. Sorted-subset replicate PCR reactions were performed with around 200 ng DNA, corresponding to roughly 29,000 T cell genomes. Data came from immunoSEQ multiplex PCR; TCRdb stores just in-frame clones and leaves some out. The sample holds hundreds of thousands of clones, 90% to 96% seen once. General study results and limits: Rarefaction showed that sequencing of sorted subsets was incomplete (despite large depth).

The sequence was obtained from a woman in her twenties or thirties in good health. Sequencing used naive CD4+ T cells sorted from blood. Subset meaning: CD45RA+ positively selected.

CDR3: CASDRGSNQPQHF. The CDR3 bases are TGTGCCAGCGACAGGGGCAGCAATCAGCCCCAGCATTTT. This chain links TRBV2 with TRBJ1-5; 8 bases align to TRBD1. Germline assignment: CDR1 SNHLY and CDR2 FYNNEI. This CDR3 has 13 residues. V was clipped by 8 bases and J by 1 base; unmatched bases: 1. Based on the CDR3 plus reference TRBV2 and TRBJ1-5, the full variable domain is EPEVTQTPSHQVTQMGQEVILRCVPISNHLYFYWYRQILGQKVEFLVSFYNNEISEKSEIFDDQFSVERPDGSNFTLKIRSTKLEDSAMYFCASDRGSNQPQHFGDGTRLSIL.